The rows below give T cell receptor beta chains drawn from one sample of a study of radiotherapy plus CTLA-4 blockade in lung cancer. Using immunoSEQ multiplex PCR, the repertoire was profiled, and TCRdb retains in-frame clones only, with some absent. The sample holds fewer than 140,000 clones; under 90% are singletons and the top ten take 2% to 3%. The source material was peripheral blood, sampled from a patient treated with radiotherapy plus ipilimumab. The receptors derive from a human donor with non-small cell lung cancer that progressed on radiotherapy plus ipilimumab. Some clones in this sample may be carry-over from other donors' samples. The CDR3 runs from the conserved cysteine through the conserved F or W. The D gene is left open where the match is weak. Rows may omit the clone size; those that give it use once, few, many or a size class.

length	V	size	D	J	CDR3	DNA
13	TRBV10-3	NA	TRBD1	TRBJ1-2	CAINRGGNYGYTF	TGTGCCATCAACAGGGGGGGGAACTATGGCTACACCTTC
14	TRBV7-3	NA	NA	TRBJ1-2	CASSLGPGTYGYTF	TGTGCCAGCAGCTTAGGACCAGGGACCTATGGCTACACCTTC
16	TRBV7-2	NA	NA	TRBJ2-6	CASSLPFLPGANVLTF	TGTGCCAGCAGCTTACCCTTTCTTCCTGGGGCCAACGTCCTGACTTTC
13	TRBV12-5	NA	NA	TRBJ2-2	CASGLWDTGELFF	TGTGCTAGTGGTCTTTGGGACACCGGGGAGCTGTTTTTT
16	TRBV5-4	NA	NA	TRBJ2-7	CASSLEGSASSYEQYF	TGTGCCAGCAGCTTGGAGGGTAGCGCCAGCTCCTACGAGCAGTACTTC
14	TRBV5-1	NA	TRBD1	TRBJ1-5	CASSWTGTYQPQHF	TGCGCCAGCAGCTGGACAGGGACCTATCAGCCCCAGCATTTT
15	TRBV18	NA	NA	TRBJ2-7	CASSPTTPGTYEQYF	TGTGCCAGCTCACCAACGACTCCAGGTACCTACGAGCAGTACTTC
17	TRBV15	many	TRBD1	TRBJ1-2	CATSRDQRLQGADGYTF	TGTGCCACCAGCAGAGATCAAAGGCTTCAGGGGGCGGATGGCTACACCTTC
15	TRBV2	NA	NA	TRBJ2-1	CASSEGENNYNEQFF	TGTGCCAGCAGTGAAGGGGAGAACAACTACAATGAGCAGTTCTTC
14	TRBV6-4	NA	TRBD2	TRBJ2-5	CASSDSGESKTQYF	TGTGCCAGCAGTGACAGCGGGGAGTCAAAGACCCAGTACTTC
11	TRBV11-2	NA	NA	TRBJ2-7	CASSFMYEQYF	TGTGCCAGCAGCTTTATGTACGAGCAGTACTTC
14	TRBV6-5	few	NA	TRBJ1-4	CASSPQVRADKLFF	TGTGCCAGCAGTCCCCAGGTCAGGGCGGACAAACTGTTTTTT
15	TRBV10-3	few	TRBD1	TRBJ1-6	CAISERGQGQDPLHF	TGTGCCATCAGTGAACGTGGACAGGGTCAGGATCCCCTCCACTTT
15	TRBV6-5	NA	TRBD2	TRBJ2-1	CASSRAGGSYNEQFF	TGTGCCAGCAGTAGGGCGGGGGGCTCCTACAATGAGCAGTTCTTC
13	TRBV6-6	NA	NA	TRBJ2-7	CASSRDRGGEQYF	TGTGCCAGCAGTCGAGACCGGGGTGGGGAGCAGTACTTC
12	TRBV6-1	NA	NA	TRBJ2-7	CASEKANYEQYF	TGTGCCAGCGAGAAGGCCAACTACGAGCAGTACTTC
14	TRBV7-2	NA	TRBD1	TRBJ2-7	CASSLVPGGNEQYF	TGTGCCAGCAGCTTAGTTCCAGGGGGCAACGAGCAGTACTTC
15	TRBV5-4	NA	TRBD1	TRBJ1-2	CASSFRVGTRGGYTF	TGTGCCAGCAGCTTCCGGGTAGGGACCAGGGGGGGCTACACCTTC
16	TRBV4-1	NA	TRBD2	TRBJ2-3	CASSHPAGGVGDTQYF	TGCGCCAGCAGCCATCCAGCGGGGGGGGTTGGAGATACGCAGTATTTT
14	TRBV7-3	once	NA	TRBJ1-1	CASSSVGEDTEAFF	TGTGCCAGCAGCTCGGTGGGGGAGGACACTGAAGCTTTCTTT
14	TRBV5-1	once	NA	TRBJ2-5	CASSFQTPGETQYF	TGCGCCAGCAGCTTTCAGACCCCTGGTGAGACCCAGTACTTC
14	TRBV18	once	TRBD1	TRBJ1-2	CASSPRTGEYGYTF	TGTGCCAGCTCACCAAGGACAGGGGAATATGGCTACACCTTC
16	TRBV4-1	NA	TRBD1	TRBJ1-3	CASSRITGAPGNTIYF	TGCGCCAGCAGCCGGATCACAGGGGCTCCTGGAAACACCATATATTTT
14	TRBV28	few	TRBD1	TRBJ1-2	CASSFGQGDYGYTF	TGTGCCAGCAGTTTTGGCCAGGGGGACTATGGCTACACCTTC
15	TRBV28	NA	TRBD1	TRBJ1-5	CASSSATGDNQPQHF	TGTGCCAGCAGTTCGGCGACAGGGGACAATCAGCCCCAGCATTTT
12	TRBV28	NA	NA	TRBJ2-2	CASSLLTGELFF	TGTGCCAGCAGTTTACTAACCGGGGAGCTGTTTTTT
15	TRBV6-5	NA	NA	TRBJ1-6	CASSYSSDGNSPLHF	TGTGCCAGCAGTTACTCCTCGGACGGTAATTCACCCCTCCACTTT
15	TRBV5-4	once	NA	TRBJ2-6	CASSQPTAGANVLTF	TGTGCCAGCAGCCAACCGACGGCTGGGGCCAACGTCCTGACTTTC
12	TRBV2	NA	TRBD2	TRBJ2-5	CAVGSGEETQYF	TGTGCCGTAGGGAGCGGGGAAGAGACCCAGTACTTC
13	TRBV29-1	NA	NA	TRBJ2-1	CARSGQGYHEQFF	TGCGCCCGGTCGGGCCAGGGGTACCATGAGCAGTTCTTC
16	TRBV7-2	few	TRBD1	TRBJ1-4	CASSPTSGTGNEKLFF	TGTGCCAGCAGCCCAACCTCCGGGACAGGGAATGAAAAACTGTTTTTT
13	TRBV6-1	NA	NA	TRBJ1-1	CASRRWEGTEAFF	TGTGCCAGCAGGCGATGGGAGGGCACTGAAGCTTTCTTT
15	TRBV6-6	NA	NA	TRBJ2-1	CASRSDRSLYNEQFF	TGTGCCAGCAGAAGCGACAGGAGCCTATACAATGAGCAGTTCTTC
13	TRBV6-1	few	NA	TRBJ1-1	CASKAQPNTEAFF	TGTGCCAGCAAGGCCCAACCAAACACTGAAGCTTTCTTT
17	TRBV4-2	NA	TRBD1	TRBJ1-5	CASSQFLGQGSNQPQHF	TGTGCCAGCAGCCAGTTCCTAGGACAGGGTAGCAATCAGCCCCAGCATTTT
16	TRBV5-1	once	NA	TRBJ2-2	CASSPSSGGGTGELFF	TGCGCCAGCAGCCCATCGTCCGGGGGAGGAACCGGGGAGCTGTTTTTT
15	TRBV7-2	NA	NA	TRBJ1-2	CASSLPSGQNYGYTF	TGTGCCAGCAGCTTACCATCCGGGCAGAACTATGGCTACACCTTC
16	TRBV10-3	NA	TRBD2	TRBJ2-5	CAISQTSGGQQETQYF	TGTGCCATCAGCCAGACTAGCGGGGGGCAACAAGAGACCCAGTACTTC
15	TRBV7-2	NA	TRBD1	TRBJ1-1	CASSANRGNHTEAFF	TGTGCCAGCAGCGCAAACAGGGGGAACCACACTGAAGCTTTCTTT
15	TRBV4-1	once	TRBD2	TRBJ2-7	CASSPGLAGAYEQYF	TGCGCCAGCAGCCCGGGACTAGCGGGGGCCTACGAGCAGTACTTC
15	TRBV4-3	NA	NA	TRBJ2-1	CASSQEWTEGDEQFF	TGCGCCAGCAGCCAAGAATGGACGGAGGGGGATGAGCAGTTCTTC
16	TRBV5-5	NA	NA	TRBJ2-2	CASSLVPYTNTGELFF	TGTGCCAGCAGCTTGGTTCCCTATACGAACACCGGGGAGCTGTTTTTT
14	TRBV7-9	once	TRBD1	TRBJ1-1	CASSFTGGQTEAFF	TGTGCCAGCAGCTTTACAGGGGGCCAAACTGAAGCTTTCTTT
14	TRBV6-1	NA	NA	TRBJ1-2	CASTRHEANYGYTF	TGTGCCAGCACTAGACACGAAGCTAACTATGGCTACACCTTC
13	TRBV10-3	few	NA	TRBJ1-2	CAISELPLQGYTF	TGTGCCATCAGTGAGTTACCCCTCCAGGGCTACACCTTC
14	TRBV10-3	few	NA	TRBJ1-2	CAIRVDPGSYGYTF	TGTGCCATCAGGGTCGACCCGGGATCCTATGGCTACACCTTC
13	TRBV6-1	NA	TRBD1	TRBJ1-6	CASPGQDNSPLHF	TGTGCCAGCCCGGGACAGGATAATTCACCCCTCCACTTT
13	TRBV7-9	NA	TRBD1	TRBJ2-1	CASSPGTVDEQFF	TGTGCCAGCAGCCCCGGGACAGTCGATGAGCAGTTCTTC
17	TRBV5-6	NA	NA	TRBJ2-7	CASSFPGGIRGSYEQYF	TGTGCCAGCAGCTTTCCCGGAGGAATAAGGGGCTCCTACGAGCAGTACTTC
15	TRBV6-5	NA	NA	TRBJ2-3	CASNPRDSRTDTQYF	TGTGCCAGCAACCCCCGGGACTCTCGCACAGATACGCAGTATTTT